Below are 29 T cell receptor beta chains sequenced from a single sample in a study of cytomegalovirus exposure and HLA in healthy donors. The PCR used 60 Vbeta and 13 Jbeta primers. Only in-frame clones appear in the TCRdb table, and some are missing; sequencing was by immunoSEQ multiplex PCR. The table lists over 150,000 clones, more than 75% of them singletons. Sample: PBMCs. The receptor set was obtained from a man under 40 in good health and CMV-seropositive.

The genes are TRBV6-6 and TRBJ1-2; D might be TRBD1 (5 bases). The CDR3 loop spans 15 amino acids. V was trimmed by 8 bases and J by 4 bases, leaving 20 bases between them. CDR1 and CDR2 from the germline V gene are MNHNY and SVGAGI (reference sequence). The CDR3 sequence is CASETRGEGGYGYTF. In DNA form, the CDR3 reads TGTGCCAGCGAGACGCGGGGGGAGGGTGGCTATGGCTACACCTTC.

The V gene is TRBV10-3, the J gene TRBJ2-3; TRBD1 agrees at 11 bases. V trimming: 2 bases; J trimming: 1 base; junction bases outside the gene matches: 2. The CDR3 consists of 16 residues. Germline V gene lookup returns CDR1 ENHRY and CDR2 SYGVKD. The CDR3 sequence is CAISEEDRGRTDTQYF. The CDR3 nucleotides read TGTGCCATCAGTGAGGAGGACAGGGGGCGCACAGATACGCAGTATTTT.

A word on this clone: Germline is not matched at one junction end, which may reflect a read error. The chain joins TRBV27 to TRBJ2-5; D might be TRBD1 (5 bases). The CDR3 length is 11 residues. Germline V gene lookup returns CDR1 MNHEY and CDR2 SMNVEV (reference sequence). The CDR3 here is CSRVTQETQYF. CDR3 nucleotides: TGTTCCAGGGTTACCCAGGAGACCCAGTACTTC.

This sequence joins TRBV10-3 and TRBJ2-3; a weak D match, TRBD2 (6 bases). This CDR3 spans 14 amino acids. Germline CDR1 reads ENHRY; CDR2 reads SYGVKD. V dropped 10 bases and J dropped 4 bases, with 18 bases sitting between them. The CDR3 is CATRWGVGPDTQYF. In DNA, the CDR3 is TGTGCCACCCGGTGGGGGGTGGGTCCAGATACGCAGTATTTT.

The rearrangement joins TRBV10-1 to TRBJ2-3; D is perhaps TRBD2 (6 bases). The V and J ends lost 4 bases and 3 bases respectively, with 11 bases between them. The CDR3 extends over 14 amino acids. CDR1 and CDR2 from the germline V gene are WNHNN and SYGVQD (reference sequence). CDR3: CASSAMAGTDTQYF. CDR3 DNA sequence: TGCGCCAGCAGTGCAATGGCGGGAACAGATACGCAGTATTTT.

The J gene is TRBJ1-3, the V gene TRBV4-1, with D possibly matching TRBD1 (6 bases). Germline V CDR1 and CDR2: MGHRA, YSYEKL. V shed 3 bases and J shed 9 bases, with 12 bases lying between them. The CDR3 spans 13 residues. In DNA, the CDR3 is TGCGCCAGCAGCCAGGACAGCCGTGGCACCATATATTTT. Residues: CASSQDSRGTIYF.

This chain connects TRBV7-9 to TRBJ1-1, with D possibly TRBD1 on 5 matching bases. The V and J ends lost 8 bases and 3 bases respectively, with 19 bases between them. Germline lookup yields CDR1 SEHNR and CDR2 FQNEAQ (reference sequence). The CDR3 covers 15 residues. The CDR3 nucleotides read TGTGCCAGCGCCCCCTGGCGGGGGGGAGACACTGAAGCTTTCTTT. As protein: CASAPWRGGDTEAFF.

The rearrangement joins TRBV6-5 to TRBJ2-1; 11 bases are shared with TRBD2. The CDR3 has 12 amino acids. Germline lookup yields CDR1 MNHEY and CDR2 SVGAGI. J lost 10 bases, V lost 6 bases, and 2 bases had no gene match. Here the CDR3 reads CASSRLAGEQFF. The CDR3 DNA sequence: TGTGCCAGCAGCAGACTAGCGGGAGAGCAGTTCTTC.

This chain links TRBV5-4 with TRBJ2-3, with 8 positions matching TRBD1. Germline V gene data show CDR1 as SGHNT and CDR2 as YYREEE (reference sequence). After removal of 3 bases from V and 4 bases from J, the junction contained 7 bases not matched to a gene. This CDR3 region has 15 residues. The DNA for the CDR3 is TGTGCCAGCAGCTCAACAGGACAGGGCGCAGATACGCAGTATTTT. Translating gives CASSSTGQGADTQYF.

The chain carries TRBV7-9 and TRBJ1-2, with D possibly matching TRBD1 (6 bases). The V gene's germline CDR1 is SEHNR and CDR2 FQNEAQ (reference sequence). The CDR3 is 15 residues long. The ends were cut back, 3 bases at V and 4 bases at J, with 15 bases in the middle. The CDR3 sequence is CASSFEGVGLYGYTF. CDR3 nucleotides: TGTGCCAGCAGCTTCGAGGGGGTCGGCCTCTATGGCTACACCTTC.

Relative to its sample, this clone is medium-sized. The gene calls are TRBV5-6 and TRBJ2-7, with a weak D call TRBD1 (5 bases). CDR1 is SGHDT and CDR2 is YYEEEE in the germline V gene. This CDR3 has 13 residues. V was shortened by 5 bases and J by 3 bases, with 12 bases between the two germline ends. CDR3 sequence: CASSSGSHYEQYF. CDR3 sequence (DNA): TGTGCCAGCAGTTCAGGGTCCCACTACGAGCAGTACTTC. The whole variable domain, remainder taken from reference TRBV5-6 and TRBJ2-7, is DAGVTQSPTHLIKTRGQQVTLRCSPKSGHDTVSWYQQALGQGPQFIFQYYEEEERQRGNFPDRFSGHQFPNYSSELNVNALLLGDSALYLCASSSGSHYEQYFGPGTRLTVT.

This clone was picked up a small number of times. The rearrangement links TRBV19 to TRBJ2-7, with a weak D call TRBD2 (6 bases). The ends were cut back, 3 bases at V and 1 base at J, with 10 bases in the middle. Germline CDR1 LNHDA, CDR2 SQIVND (reference sequence). The CDR3 sequence is 14 residues long. CDR3 DNA sequence: TGTGCCAGTAGTATGCCTAGCGCATCCTACGAGCAGTACTTC. This codes for CASSMPSASYEQYF.

This clone was seen more than once but under ten times. This chain connects TRBV29-1 to TRBJ2-5, with 7 bases identical to TRBD2. This CDR3 comprises 12 residues. Germline CDR1 SQVTM, CDR2 ANQGSEA. V was clipped by 5 bases and J by 4 bases; unmatched bases: 4. Written as DNA, the CDR3 is TGCAGCGTTTCGGCGGGAGCAGAGACCCAGTACTTC. The encoded protein is CSVSAGAETQYF.

This chain uses TRBV5-1 with TRBJ2-1, with D maybe TRBD1 (6 bases). Trimming shortened V by 4 bases and J by 7 bases, and 21 bases separated the two germline ends. The CDR3 runs 16 residues. Per germline, CDR1 SGHRS and CDR2 YFSETQ. For the CDR3, the DNA is TGCGCCAGCAGCAAACGACAGGCGGGTGAGCGGAATGAGCAGTTCTTC. Its protein product is CASSKRQAGERNEQFF.

V and J are TRBV18 and TRBJ1-5, with D possibly being TRBD1 (6 bases). Per the germline V gene, CDR1 is KGHSH and CDR2 is LQKENI. Trimming removed 2 bases from V and 8 bases from J, with 10 bases in between. The CDR3 is 13 residues long. As DNA, the CDR3 is TGTGCCAGCTCACCAGCGGGGGGCGAGCCCCAGCATTTT. This sequence encodes CASSPAGGEPQHF.

The chain has TRBV27 and TRBJ1-5; D not resolved. The CDR3 is 13 amino acids. Deletions cut 5 bases from V and 10 bases from J, with 15 bases between. In germline, CDR1 is MNHEY, CDR2 SMNVEV (reference sequence). CDR3 sequence: CASSPRTASPQHF. In DNA, the CDR3 is TGTGCCAGCAGTCCTAGGACGGCTAGCCCCCAGCATTTT.

The chain joins TRBV29-1 to TRBJ2-3; TRBD1 matches 11 bases. Per germline, CDR1 SQVTM and CDR2 ANQGSEA. The CDR3 is 17 amino acids. CDR3 protein: CTFRTGGSAQGSDQQYF. CDR3 nucleotides: TGCACCTTTCGGACAGGGGGCAGCGCCCAAGGGTCGGATCAGCAGTATTTT.

In DNA, the CDR3 is TGTGCCAGTAGTATCGGGACAGTCAACTATGGCTACACCTTC. This encodes CASSIGTVNYGYTF. The rearrangement uses TRBV19 and TRBJ1-2, with 7 bases aligning to TRBD1. The CDR3 spans 14 residues. Unmatched junction bases numbered 3, after V lost 3 bases and J lost 2 bases. Germline loops: CDR1 LNHDA, CDR2 SQIVND (reference sequence).

The gene calls are TRBV13 and TRBJ1-1, with a weak D call TRBD1 (6 bases). Germline assignment: CDR1 PRHDT and CDR2 FYEKMQ (reference sequence). The V gene lost 5 bases and the J gene lost 4 bases, with 14 bases spanning the gap. The CDR3 sequence is 14 residues long. CDR3 sequence (DNA): TGTGCCAGCAGCACTGGGGGCAGTACCACTGAAGCTTTCTTT. It is translated as CASSTGGSTTEAFF.

On this clone itself: Other nucleotide sequences from this sample produce the same CDR3. This chain uses TRBV5-1 with TRBJ1-1; TRBD1 aligns across 9 bases. V was pared by 5 bases and J by 0 bases, with 5 bases of the junction left unmatched. The CDR3 length is 15 residues. Germline-derived CDR1 and CDR2 are SGHRS and YFSETQ. The CDR3 DNA reads as TGCGCCAGCAGTTGGGGACAGGGAATGAACACTGAAGCTTTCTTT. Its protein product is CASSWGQGMNTEAFF.

The chain recombines TRBV10-3 with TRBJ1-1, with 10 positions matching TRBD1. Per the germline V gene, CDR1 is ENHRY and CDR2 is SYGVKD. J gave up 1 base and V 7 bases, and 6 bases lay outside the gene matches. This CDR3 contains 15 residues. The CDR3: CAIKPGQGKNTEAFF. For the CDR3, the DNA is TGTGCCATCAAACCGGGACAGGGGAAGAACACTGAAGCTTTCTTT.

This clone showed up just a few times. This chain connects TRBV27 to TRBJ2-1; 8 nucleotides line up with TRBD2. Germline loops: CDR1 MNHEY, CDR2 SMNVEV (reference sequence). The V and J ends lost 3 bases and 16 bases, in that order; junction bases with no gene match: 8. This CDR3 region has 12 residues. This chain's CDR3 is CASSFIRGGQFF. The CDR3 DNA is TGTGCCAGCAGTTTTATCCGGGGGGGGCAATTCTTC.

J is TRBJ2-6 and V is TRBV30; a possible D gene is TRBD1 (5 bases). The germline V and J ends were trimmed by 0 bases and 0 bases, with 15 bases remaining between them. The germline V gene has CDR1 GTSNPN and CDR2 SVGIG (reference sequence). The CDR3 is 18 amino acids. CDR3 in amino acids: CAWSVLGWGLSGANVLTF. In nucleotides, the CDR3 is TGTGCCTGGAGTGTACTGGGGTGGGGCCTCTCTGGGGCCAACGTCCTGACTTTC. Drawing the rest from reference TRBV30 and TRBJ2-6, the complete variable domain is SQTIHQWPATLVQPVGSPLSLECTVEGTSNPNLYWYRQAAGRGLQLLFYSVGIGQISSEVPQNLSASRPQDRQFILSSKKLLLSDSGFYLCAWSVLGWGLSGANVLTFGAGSRLTVL.

This sequence joins TRBV29-1 and TRBJ1-4; the match to TRBD1 covers 8 bases. CDR1 and CDR2 from the germline V gene are SQVTM and ANQGSEA. The CDR3 consists of 13 residues. J was trimmed by 7 bases and V by 6 bases; bases with no gene match: 7. The chain's CDR3 is CSVETGVREKLFF. The CDR3 region has the DNA TGCAGCGTGGAGACAGGGGTTCGTGAAAAACTGTTTTTT. The full variable domain, completed using reference TRBV29-1 and TRBJ1-4, is SAVISQKPSRDICQRGTSLTIQCQVDSQVTMMFWYRQQPGQSLTLIATANQGSEATYESGFVIDKFPISRPNLTFSTLTVSNMSPEDSSIYLCSVETGVREKLFFGSGTQLSVL.

This chain connects TRBV23-1 to TRBJ1-2, with D perhaps TRBD1 (6 bases). TRBV23-1 is placed among ORFs of uncertain function. The CDR3 spans 14 residues. V lost 8 bases to trimming and J lost 5 bases, with 18 bases between them. The CDR3 nucleotides are TGCGCCAGCGGAACAGGGTCGGAATTATATGGCTACACCTTC. It specifies CASGTGSELYGYTF.

The chain combines TRBV6-1 with TRBJ1-1; 7 bases are a match to TRBD1. Germline-derived CDR1 and CDR2 are MNHNS and SASEGT. This CDR3 is built from 14 residues. Trimming at V came to 7 bases and at J to 5 bases, leaving 10 bases not matched to a gene. For the CDR3, the DNA is TGTGCCAGCAACCAACAGGGGCGCGGGACTGAAGCTTTCTTT. Its translation is CASNQQGRGTEAFF.

The V gene is TRBV5-1, the J gene TRBJ1-3; TRBD1 might be the D (6 bases). Trimming removed 0 bases from V and 0 bases from J, with 7 bases in between. From germline, CDR1 is SGHRS and CDR2 YFSETQ. The CDR3 is 15 amino acids. The CDR3 DNA sequence: TGCGCCAGCAGCTTGGACAGGGCCTCTGGAAACACCATATATTTT. This gives the protein CASSLDRASGNTIYF.

The chain is built from TRBV30 and TRBJ1-1; tentatively, D is TRBD1 (6 bases). CDR3 length: 16 residues. Germline V gene data show CDR1 as GTSNPN and CDR2 as SVGIG (reference sequence). Trimming removed 0 bases at V and 1 base at J, with 15 bases between. Written as DNA, the CDR3 is TGTGCCTGGAGTGTTAAAAGCGCGACAGGGAACACTGAAGCTTTCTTT. Amino acids: CAWSVKSATGNTEAFF.

The chain employs TRBV7-3 and TRBJ2-7; perhaps TRBD1 as D (5 bases). Germline loops: CDR1 SGHTA, CDR2 FQGTGA. V was shortened by 2 bases and J by 4 bases, with 9 bases between the two germline ends. This CDR3 has 13 residues. CDR3 sequence (DNA): TGTGCCAGCAGCTTAGATCAGGGTTACGAGCAGTACTTC. Its protein product is CASSLDQGYEQYF.